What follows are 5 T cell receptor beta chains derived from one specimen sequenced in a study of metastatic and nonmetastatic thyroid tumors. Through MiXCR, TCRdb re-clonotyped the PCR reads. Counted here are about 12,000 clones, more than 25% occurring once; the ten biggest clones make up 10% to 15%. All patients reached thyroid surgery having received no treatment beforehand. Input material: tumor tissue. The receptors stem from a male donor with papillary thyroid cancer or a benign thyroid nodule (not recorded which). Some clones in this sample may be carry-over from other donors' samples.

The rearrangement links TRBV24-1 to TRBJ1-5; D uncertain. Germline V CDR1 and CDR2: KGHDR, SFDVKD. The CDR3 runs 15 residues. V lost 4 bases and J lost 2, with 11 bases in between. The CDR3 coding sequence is TGTGCCACCAGTGAGGGGAGTAAGGGCAATCAGCCCCAGCATTTT. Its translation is CATSEGSKGNQPQHF.

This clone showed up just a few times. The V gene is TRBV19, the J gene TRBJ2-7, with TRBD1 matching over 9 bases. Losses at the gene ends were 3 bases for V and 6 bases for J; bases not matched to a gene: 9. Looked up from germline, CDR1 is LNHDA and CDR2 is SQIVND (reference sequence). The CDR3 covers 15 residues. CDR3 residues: CASSIAGTGLGEQYF. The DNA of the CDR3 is TGTGCCAGTAGTATCGCCGGGACAGGGCTCGGCGAGCAGTACTTC.

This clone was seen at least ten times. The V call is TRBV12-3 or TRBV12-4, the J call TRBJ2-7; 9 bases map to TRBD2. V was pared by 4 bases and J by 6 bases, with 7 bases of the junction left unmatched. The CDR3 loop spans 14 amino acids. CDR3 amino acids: CASSSSGRRAEQYF. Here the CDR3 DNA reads TGTGCCAGCAGTTCGAGCGGGAGGCGTGCCGAGCAGTACTTC.

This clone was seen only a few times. CDR3 coding DNA: TGTGCCAGCAGGGGGACAGTCTCTGGAAACACCATATATTTT. Protein sequence: CASRGTVSGNTIYF. The genes are TRBV12-3 or TRBV12-4 and TRBJ1-3, with 7 positions matching TRBD1. V was pared by 6 bases and J by 0 bases, with 2 bases of the junction left unmatched. The CDR3 covers 14 residues.

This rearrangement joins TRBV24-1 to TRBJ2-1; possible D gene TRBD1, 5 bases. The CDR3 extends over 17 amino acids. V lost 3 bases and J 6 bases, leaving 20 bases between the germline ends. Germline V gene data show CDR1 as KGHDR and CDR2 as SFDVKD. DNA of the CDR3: TGTGCCACCAGTGATACCCGGACAAATCAGGGTGGCAATGAGCAGTTCTTC. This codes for CATSDTRTNQGGNEQFF.